What follows are 27 T cell receptor beta chains derived from one specimen sequenced in a study of Ad26.COV2.S vaccination and SARS-CoV-2 variants. Sample treatment: 19 received Ad26.COV2.S at low or high dose, single or two shots; about 5 received placebo; per-sample allocation not given. Sample collection was performed on day 63 after the first vaccine or placebo injection. TCRdb's table, derived via immunoSEQ multiplex PCR, lists solely in-frame clones and lacks some. The sample yields about 430,000 clones, approximately 92% seen once. The material sequenced was peripheral blood, taken in a trial of Ad26.COV2.S vaccine versus placebo. These TCRs come from a person aged 18-60 years who received the Ad26.COV2.S COVID-19 vaccine or a placebo.

This sequence joins TRBV19 and TRBJ2-5; 13 bases are a match to TRBD2. The trim removed 3 bases at V and 5 bases at J, leaving 6 bases unmatched. The CDR3 is 16 residues long. Germline CDR1 is LNHDA and CDR2 is SQIVND (reference sequence). The CDR3 DNA reads TGTGCCAGTAGTATTGGACTAGCGGGAGTTTTGGAGACCCAGTACTTC. It is translated as CASSIGLAGVLETQYF.

The chain recombines TRBV4-1 with TRBJ1-5; D is ambiguous. Germline-derived CDR1 and CDR2 are MGHRA and YSYEKL. CDR3 size: 15 residues. The V end was cut by 4 bases, the J end by 8 bases, with 18 bases between. The CDR3 region has the DNA TGCGCCAGCAGCCTACGGGATCTTCTCGACGAGCCCCAGCATTTT. Translation: CASSLRDLLDEPQHF.

In this sample, this clone turned up a few times. The gene calls are TRBV27 and TRBJ2-2; the match to TRBD2 covers 7 bases. Trimming took 6 bases from V and 5 from J; bases not matched to a gene: 3. There are 13 residues in the CDR3. Germline V gene sequence: CDR1 MNHEY, CDR2 SMNVEV (reference sequence). The CDR3 sequence is CASRHSGTGELFF. The CDR3 bases are TGTGCCAGCAGACATAGCGGGACCGGGGAGCTGTTTTTT.

This rearrangement joins TRBV11-2 to TRBJ2-6; 11 nucleotides align to TRBD1. This CDR3 is built from 19 residues. The trim removed 4 bases at V and 1 base at J, leaving 9 bases unmatched. The germline V gene encodes CDR1 SGHAT and CDR2 FQNNGV. CDR3 residues: CASSSTGQGASSGANVLTF. The CDR3 DNA follows: TGTGCCAGCAGCTCGACCGGACAGGGGGCTTCATCTGGGGCCAACGTCCTGACTTTC.

The gene calls are TRBV2 and TRBJ1-1, with TRBD1 as a possible D gene (5 bases). Germline CDR1 SNHLY, CDR2 FYNNEI. V lost 6 bases to trimming and J lost 1 base, with 18 bases between them. The CDR3 runs 16 residues. The CDR3 DNA sequence: TGTGCCAGCAGGAGGGGTCCTTTGCACCCGAACACTGAAGCTTTCTTT. This gives the protein CASRRGPLHPNTEAFF.

The rearrangement links TRBV6-5 to TRBJ2-7; 9 bases align to TRBD1. Germline trimming cut 6 bases from V and 3 bases from J; bases unmatched to any gene: 9. Per germline, CDR1 MNHEY and CDR2 SVGAGI. The CDR3 sequence is 15 residues long. CDR3 amino acids: CASRLTGGPVYEQYF. DNA of the CDR3: TGTGCCAGCAGACTTACAGGGGGCCCAGTCTACGAGCAGTACTTC.

The chain carries TRBV19 and TRBJ2-7; maybe TRBD2 (6 bases). V lost 6 bases to trimming and J lost 2 bases, with 11 bases between them. Germline assignment: CDR1 LNHDA and CDR2 SQIVND (reference sequence). This CDR3 is built from 13 residues. CDR3 in DNA: TGTGCCAGTAGAGACGGGGGAACCTACGAGCAGTACTTC. Its protein is CASRDGGTYEQYF. The complete variable domain, with remaining parts taken from reference TRBV19 and TRBJ2-7, reads DGGITQSPKYLFRKEGQNVTLSCEQNLNHDAMYWYRQDPGQGLRLIYYSQIVNDFQKGDIAEGYSVSREKKESFPLTVTSAQKNPTAFYLCASRDGGTYEQYFGPGTRLTVT.

This chain joins TRBV28 and TRBJ1-1, with 8 bases that match TRBD1. This CDR3 spans 15 amino acids. CDR1 and CDR2 from the germline V gene are MDHEN and SYDVKM. V shed 3 bases, J shed 3 bases, and the junction held 6 bases outside the gene matches. The CDR3 DNA is TGTGCCAGCAGTTTCTTTACAGGGGGGGACACTGAAGCTTTCTTT. Its protein is CASSFFTGGDTEAFF.

The chain links TRBV19 to TRBJ2-5; 12 positions agree with TRBD2. Germline CDR1 and CDR2: LNHDA and SQIVND (reference sequence). V trimming: 5 bases; J trimming: 1 base; junction bases outside the gene matches: 11. CDR3 size: 18 residues. CDR3 in DNA: TGTGCCAGTAGTCTAGGGTCCCGACTAGCGGGGGTCCAAGAGACCCAGTACTTC. Amino acids: CASSLGSRLAGVQETQYF.

This chain uses TRBV10-1 with TRBJ2-2, with TRBD2 matching over 9 bases. The ends lost 6 bases at V and 0 bases at J; junction bases unmatched: 23. Per germline, CDR1 WNHNN and CDR2 SYGVQD (reference sequence). This CDR3 spans 22 amino acids. CDR3 amino acids: CASSASVPALAGGPPNTGELFF. The CDR3 DNA is TGCGCCAGCAGCGCCTCGGTCCCGGCGCTTGCGGGAGGGCCCCCGAACACCGGGGAGCTGTTTTTT.

J is TRBJ2-7 and V is TRBV6-5; D remains ambiguous. The CDR3 runs to 14 residues. The germline V gene has CDR1 MNHEY and CDR2 SVGAGI. The V and J ends lost 4 bases and 5 bases respectively, with 15 bases between them. As DNA, the CDR3 is TGTGCCAGCAGTTCGAGGCAGTCTTTCCACGAGCAGTACTTC. Translating it yields CASSSRQSFHEQYF.

This clone has a handful of counts. This sequence joins TRBV4-1 and TRBJ2-7; D not certain. The V and J ends lost 1 base and 0 bases respectively, with 10 bases between them. Per germline, CDR1 MGHRA and CDR2 YSYEKL. This CDR3 spans 15 amino acids. The CDR3 sequence: CASSQGQQSSYEQYF. The CDR3 DNA follows: TGCGCCAGCAGCCAAGGACAACAAAGCTCCTACGAGCAGTACTTC.

This clone was found once. The sample contains more than one DNA sequence encoding this CDR3. V and J are TRBV5-1 and TRBJ2-7, with TRBD1 matching over 8 bases. With V trimmed by 0 bases and J by 1 base, 0 bases remained unmatched. CDR1 and CDR2 from the germline V gene are SGHRS and YFSETQ. There are 14 residues in the CDR3. CDR3 sequence (DNA): TGCGCCAGCAGCTTGGGACAGGGGTCCTACGAGCAGTACTTC. Translating gives CASSLGQGSYEQYF.

The chain uses TRBV30 and TRBJ2-1; no firm D call. Trimming removed 4 bases from V and 2 bases from J, with 12 bases in between. The CDR3 is 14 amino acids. The V gene's germline CDR1 is GTSNPN and CDR2 SVGIG (reference sequence). The CDR3 DNA reads TGTGCCTGGAAACGTGGCAGAACCTACAATGAGCAGTTCTTC. It yields the protein CAWKRGRTYNEQFF.

The chain joins TRBV4-2 to TRBJ2-2; 13 bases map to TRBD2. With 0 bases clipped from V and 1 base from J, the junction kept 5 bases outside the gene matches. The CDR3 is 19 residues long. CDR1 and CDR2 from the germline V gene are LGHNA and YNFKEQ. CDR3 nucleotide sequence: TGTGCCAGCAGCCAAGAGCCCTGGACTAGCGGGAGGAACACCGGGGAGCTGTTTTTT. Its translation: CASSQEPWTSGRNTGELFF.

This clone has just one count. This chain uses TRBV5-6 with TRBJ1-1; TRBD1 matches at 8 bases. Trimming took 4 bases from V and 4 from J; bases not matched to a gene: 6. The CDR3 length is 14 residues. CDR1 SGHDT and CDR2 YYEEEE come from the germline V gene. This CDR3 reads CASSLPRGLTEAFF. The CDR3 DNA follows: TGTGCCAGCAGCCTACCCAGGGGGCTCACTGAAGCTTTCTTT.

The V call is TRBV2, the J call TRBJ1-2, with 8 bases that match TRBD1. Trimming took 0 bases from V and 6 from J; bases not matched to a gene: 6. This CDR3 is 15 amino acids long. Germline V gene lookup returns CDR1 SNHLY and CDR2 FYNNEI. CDR3 DNA: TGTGCCAGCAGTGAAGCACTTAAGGACAGGGATGGCTACACCTTC. It is translated as CASSEALKDRDGYTF. Supplemented by reference TRBV2 and TRBJ1-2, the full variable domain reads EPEVTQTPSHQVTQMGQEVILRCVPISNHLYFYWYRQILGQKVEFLVSFYNNEISEKSEIFDDQFSVERPDGSNFTLKIRSTKLEDSAMYFCASSEALKDRDGYTFGSGTRLTVV.

J is TRBJ1-1 and V is TRBV28; tentative D call: TRBD1 (6 bases). The CDR3 has 15 residues. CDR1 and CDR2 from the germline V gene are MDHEN and SYDVKM. The V end was cut by 2 bases, the J end by 3 bases, with 13 bases between. The CDR3 region is CASSLRGQLHTEAFF. The CDR3 region has the DNA TGTGCCAGCAGTTTACGCGGACAGCTCCACACTGAAGCTTTCTTT.

The V and J genes are TRBV30 and TRBJ2-7; 8 nucleotides match TRBD2. The length of the CDR3 is 11 residues. With V trimmed by 7 bases and J by 6 bases, 5 bases remained unmatched. CDR1 GTSNPN and CDR2 SVGIG come from the germline V gene (reference sequence). The CDR3 coding sequence is TGTGCCTTCGGACTAGCCGCCGAGCAGTACTTC. Encoded protein: CAFGLAAEQYF.

This clone was seen only once. The rearrangement joins TRBV7-9 to TRBJ1-5; D ambiguous. The V end was cut by 5 bases, the J end by 0 bases, with 11 bases between. The CDR3 length is 15 residues. The V gene's germline CDR1 is SEHNR and CDR2 FQNEAQ (reference sequence). CDR3 amino acids: CASSPAWGSNQPQHF. The DNA for the CDR3 is TGTGCCAGCAGCCCCGCGTGGGGTAGCAATCAGCCCCAGCATTTT.

This rearrangement joins TRBV7-2 to TRBJ1-1, with D perhaps TRBD1 (5 bases). The CDR3 spans 16 residues. Germline-derived CDR1 and CDR2 are SGHTA and FQGNSA. Trimming took off 2 bases at V and 0 bases at J, with 13 bases between the two ends. The CDR3 DNA reads as TGTGCCAGCAGCTTATTATCAGGGAATATGAACACTGAAGCTTTCTTT. Residues: CASSLLSGNMNTEAFF.

V usage is TRBV28 and J usage is TRBJ2-2, with D unclear. The CDR3 consists of 12 residues. Trimming pared 3 bases from V and 5 bases from J, leaving 4 bases between. Germline V gene lookup returns CDR1 MDHEN and CDR2 SYDVKM. This CDR3 is CASSLETGELFF. Here the CDR3 DNA reads TGTGCCAGCAGTTTGGAGACCGGGGAGCTGTTTTTT. Drawing the rest from reference TRBV28 and TRBJ2-2, the complete variable domain is DVKVTQSSRYLVKRTGEKVFLECVQDMDHENMFWYRQDPGLGLRLIYFSYDVKMKEKGDIPEGYSVSREKKERFSLILESASTNQTSMYLCASSLETGELFFGEGSRLTVL.

The J gene is TRBJ1-3, the V gene TRBV19; weak D call: TRBD1 (6 bases). Trimming took 7 bases from V and 0 from J, leaving 16 bases between them. CDR1 is LNHDA, CDR2 SQIVND, per germline (reference sequence). CDR3 length equals 16 residues. Written as DNA, the CDR3 is TGTGCCAGTACTACGGGACACATTATCTCTGGAAACACCATATATTTT. Protein sequence: CASTTGHIISGNTIYF.

V usage is TRBV19 and J usage is TRBJ2-5; the match to TRBD2 covers 7 bases. CDR3 length: 15 residues. The germline CDR1 and CDR2 sequences are LNHDA and SQIVND (reference sequence). After removal of 0 bases from V and 4 bases from J, the junction contained 5 bases not matched to a gene. In DNA, the CDR3 is TGTGCCAGTAGTATAGACGGGGGGATTCGAGAGACCCAGTACTTC. It translates to CASSIDGGIRETQYF.

This chain uses TRBV9 with TRBJ2-3, with 9 nucleotides matching TRBD2. This CDR3 region has 17 residues. The V gene end was trimmed by 0 bases and the J gene end by 2 bases; junction bases not matched to a gene: 7. In germline, CDR1 is SGDLS, CDR2 YYNGEE. The DNA for the CDR3 is TGTGCCAGCAGCGTAGGAGGGGCGGGAGGGCCCACAGATACGCAGTATTTT. Its translation: CASSVGGAGGPTDTQYF.

This chain connects TRBV7-2 to TRBJ2-3; 15 bases map to TRBD2. This CDR3 region has 18 residues. Germline values: CDR1 SGHTA, CDR2 FQGNSA. J lost 3 bases, V lost 0 bases, and 4 bases had no gene match. The CDR3 region is CASSLALGLAGGTDTQYF. As DNA, the CDR3 is TGTGCCAGCAGCTTAGCGCTCGGACTAGCGGGAGGGACAGATACGCAGTATTTT.

The chain carries TRBV5-4 and TRBJ2-2; D gene uncertain. The ends were cut back, 4 bases at V and 4 bases at J, with 14 bases in the middle. The CDR3 runs 15 residues. In germline, CDR1 is SGHNT, CDR2 YYREEE (reference sequence). CDR3 residues: CASSITTNPTGELFF. The CDR3 DNA is TGTGCCAGCAGCATTACGACGAACCCCACCGGGGAGCTGTTTTTT.